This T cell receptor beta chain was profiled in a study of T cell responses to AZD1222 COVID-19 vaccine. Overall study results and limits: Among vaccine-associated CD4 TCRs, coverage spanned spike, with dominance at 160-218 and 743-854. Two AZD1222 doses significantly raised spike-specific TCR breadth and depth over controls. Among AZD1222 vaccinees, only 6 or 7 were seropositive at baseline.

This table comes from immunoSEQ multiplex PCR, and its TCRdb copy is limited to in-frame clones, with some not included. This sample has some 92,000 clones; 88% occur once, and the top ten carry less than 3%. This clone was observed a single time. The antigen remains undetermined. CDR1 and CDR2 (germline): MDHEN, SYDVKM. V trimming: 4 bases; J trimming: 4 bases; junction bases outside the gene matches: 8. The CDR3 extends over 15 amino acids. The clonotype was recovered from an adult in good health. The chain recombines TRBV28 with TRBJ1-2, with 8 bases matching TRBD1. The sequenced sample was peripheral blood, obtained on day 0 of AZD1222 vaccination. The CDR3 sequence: CASSSLTGEFYGYTF. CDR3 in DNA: TGTGCCAGCAGTTCACTGACAGGGGAGTTCTATGGCTACACCTTC.